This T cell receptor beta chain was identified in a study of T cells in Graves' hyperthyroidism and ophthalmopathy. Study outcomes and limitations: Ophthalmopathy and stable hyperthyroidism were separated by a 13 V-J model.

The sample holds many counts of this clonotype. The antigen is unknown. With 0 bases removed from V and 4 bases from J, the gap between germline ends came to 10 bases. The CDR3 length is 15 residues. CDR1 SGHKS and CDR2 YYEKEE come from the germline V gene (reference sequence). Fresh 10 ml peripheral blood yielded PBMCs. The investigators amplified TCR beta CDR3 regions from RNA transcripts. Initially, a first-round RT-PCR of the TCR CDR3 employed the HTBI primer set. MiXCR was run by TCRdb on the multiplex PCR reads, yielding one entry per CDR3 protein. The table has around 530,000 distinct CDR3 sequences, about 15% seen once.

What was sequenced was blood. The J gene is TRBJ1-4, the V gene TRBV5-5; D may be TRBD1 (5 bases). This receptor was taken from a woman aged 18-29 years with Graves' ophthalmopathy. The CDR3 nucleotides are TGTGCCAGCAGCTTGGGGGACGGCCGTAATGAAAAACTGTTTTTT. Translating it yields CASSLGDGRNEKLFF.